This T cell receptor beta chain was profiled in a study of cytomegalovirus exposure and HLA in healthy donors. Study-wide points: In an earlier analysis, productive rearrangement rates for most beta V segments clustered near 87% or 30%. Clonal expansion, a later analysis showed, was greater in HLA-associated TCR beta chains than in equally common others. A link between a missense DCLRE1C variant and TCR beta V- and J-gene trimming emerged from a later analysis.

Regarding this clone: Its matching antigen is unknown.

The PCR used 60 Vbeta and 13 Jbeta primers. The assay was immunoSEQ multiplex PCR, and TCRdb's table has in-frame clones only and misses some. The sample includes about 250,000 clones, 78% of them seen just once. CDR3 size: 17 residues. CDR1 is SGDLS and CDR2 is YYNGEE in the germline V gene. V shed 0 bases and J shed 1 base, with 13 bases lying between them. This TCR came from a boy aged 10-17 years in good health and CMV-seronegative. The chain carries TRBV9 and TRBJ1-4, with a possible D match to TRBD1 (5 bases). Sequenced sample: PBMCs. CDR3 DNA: TGTGCCAGCAGCGTAGGAGTAGGGGCCGGAACTAATGAAAAACTGTTTTTT. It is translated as CASSVGVGAGTNEKLFF.